This T cell receptor beta chain was captured by sequencing in a study of vaccination and CD4 T cells after COVID-19. Turning to the study itself: The cells were exposed to overlapping spike peptides originating from SARS-CoV-2, HCoV-NL63, HCoV-OC43 and HCoV-229E for stimulation.

Time point meaning: late sampling 161 to 241 days after vaccination in three convalescent patients. The treatment: approximately 9-day PBMC culture with coronavirus spike peptide pools or control peptides (ViraFEST assay). ViraFEST enlarged antigen-specific T cell populations with peptide pools and afterwards sequenced TCRs. Fresh medium (containing IL-2) replaced half the medium on days 3 and 7. The Oncomine TCR Beta short-read assay generated sequence data from the DNA of cultured CD4+ T cells. Each CDR3 protein gets one entry after TCRdb re-called the PCR reads with MiXCR. Here the sample spans tens of thousands of distinct CDR3 sequences, 30% to 45% being singletons. Comments on this clonotype: What it binds is unknown.

The CDR3 runs to 16 residues. CDR1 DFQATT and CDR2 SNEGSKA come from the germline V gene (reference sequence). Trimming at V came to 1 base and at J to 4 bases, leaving 12 bases not matched to a gene. This TCR derives from a human donor who had recovered from COVID-19. The rearrangement uses TRBV20-1 and TRBJ2-7; TRBD1 agrees at 8 bases. The sample here was CD4+ T cells from blood, cultured in vitro, taken about 7 months after SARS-CoV-2 vaccination. CDR3 protein: CSARASPKYRGYEQYF. Here the CDR3 DNA reads TGCAGTGCTAGAGCGTCCCCAAAGTACAGGGGGTACGAGCAGTACTTC.